This TCR beta chain was captured by sequencing in a study of blood T cells in healthy people across ages (dated by TCRdb to 2013 to 2016). Study-level background: Template switching captured roughly one uniquely barcoded TCR beta cDNA molecule per two T cells in model experiments. Using deep sequencing normalized with unique cDNA molecular identifiers, the study measured how TCR beta repertoire diversity changes with age. Four age groups were formed from the donors: young (average approximately 17 years), middle-aged (around 37), aged (approximately 60) and long-lived (about 75). To avoid experimental bias, donors of different ages were randomly spread across the sequencing lanes. The study analyzed two additional independent replicas of 1 million unique cDNA reads from the same blood draw for two donors, one aged 18 to 29 and one aged 80 or older.

Donors were 39 systemically healthy Caucasian individuals from Russia aged roughly 6 to 95 years. Ten milliliters of peripheral blood were collected from each donor into EDTA-treated Vacutainer tubes. Ficoll-Paque density-gradient centrifugation was used to isolate PBMCs, with at least 7 million obtained per sample. Trizol reagent was used to extract total RNA from PBMCs, with at least 5 micrograms per sample. For every donor, flow cytometry on a PBMC aliquot measured the percentage of naive CD45RAhigh/CD27high T cells. The method was 5' RACE. TCRdb names Illumina HiSeq 2500 as the instrument used. A second PCR of roughly 7 to 12 cycles was run with a J-beta primer mix and a sample-barcoded 5' primer. A template-switch 5' adaptor carrying 12 random nucleotides introduced a unique molecular identifier onto each TCR beta cDNA molecule. At least 2.5 million CDR3-containing paired-end reads were obtained from each sample. First-strand cDNA was synthesized from all RNA with the Mint cDNA synthesis kit, primed by a TRBC-specific oligonucleotide. Following uracil-DNA glycosylase treatment, all cDNA underwent a first 18-cycle PCR with the universal primers M1SS and BC2_uni_R. In the authors' own workflow: For normalization, 1 million high-quality reads, each with a distinct molecular identifier, were randomly selected from each sample. Reads with shared molecular identifiers were discarded instead of being binned into consensus sequences. MiTCR, with a Q25 quality threshold and the strictest error-elimination algorithm, was used for CDR3 identification, clonotype clustering and error correction. A nonparametric unseen species model using Euler transformation provided a lower-bound estimate of total TCR beta diversity. Using fastp at Q25 and MiXCR, TCRdb reprocessed the public reads and kept productive beta chains. Rows merge per CDR3 protein into single entries with the most common DNA and genes. These V and J calls originate from TCRdb's pipeline instead of the authors' own analysis. This sample gives around 650,000 distinct CDR3 sequences in total; approximately 40% of them show up just once. Together, the top ten hold about 32% of the sample.

Taken from cysteine to phenylalanine, the CDR3 has 12 residues. Just the 36-base CDR3 DNA is kept, in frame starting at base 1. V gives up 5 bases and J gives up 6 bases, and the segment between their germline ends measures 11 bases. On this clonotype itself: No antigen is known for it. Possible read error: a much larger clone is one base away.

The paper's findings and limits, for the study overall: Total diversity estimates from one million sequenced T cells were considered lower bounds and underestimates. Since profiling was done on bulk unsorted PBMCs, naive and antigen-experienced compartments could not be conclusively compared. Observed TCR beta diversity correlated strongly with the percentage of naive T cells measured by flow cytometry. Because the CMV infection status of the donors was unknown, age-related changes in expanded clonotypes may potentially have been confounded. As age increased, observed TCR beta diversity per million T cells dropped in a roughly linear way, and a significant reduction was already evident by age 40. Compared with the aged group, the long-lived group had more naive CD4+ T cells, fewer expanded clones and increased TCR diversity, suggesting age selection.

The TCR sequence derives from a man older than 75 in good health. This chain is built from TRBV12-3 or TRBV12-4 and TRBJ2-7, with the identity of the D gene unclear. Sample: blood. The sequenced DNA: TGTGCCAGCAGTCTCCTCGCCTGCGAGCAGTACTTC. Its product reads: CASSLLACEQYF.